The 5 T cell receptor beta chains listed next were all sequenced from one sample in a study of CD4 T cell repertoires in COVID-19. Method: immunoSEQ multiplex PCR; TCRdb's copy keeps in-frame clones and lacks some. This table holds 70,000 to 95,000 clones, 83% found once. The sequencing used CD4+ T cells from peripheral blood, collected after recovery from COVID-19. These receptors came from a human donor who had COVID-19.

The DNA for the CDR3 is TGTGCCAGCTCACCAGATCCCAGGGTAGTCGATCAGCCCCAGCATTTT. The encoded protein is CASSPDPRVVDQPQHF. This chain joins TRBV18 and TRBJ1-5; D is perhaps TRBD1 (5 bases). The germline V gene encodes CDR1 KGHSH and CDR2 LQKENI. The CDR3 is 16 residues long. The V end lost 2 bases, the J end lost 5 bases, and 16 bases lay between the germline ends.

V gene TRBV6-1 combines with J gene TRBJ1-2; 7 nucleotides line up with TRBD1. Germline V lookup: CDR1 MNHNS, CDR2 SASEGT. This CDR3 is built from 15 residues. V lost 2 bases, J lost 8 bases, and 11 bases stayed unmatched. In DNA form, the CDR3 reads TGTGCCAGCAGTGAACGGTTTTGGACAGGCGGCGGCTACACCTTC. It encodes CASSERFWTGGGYTF.

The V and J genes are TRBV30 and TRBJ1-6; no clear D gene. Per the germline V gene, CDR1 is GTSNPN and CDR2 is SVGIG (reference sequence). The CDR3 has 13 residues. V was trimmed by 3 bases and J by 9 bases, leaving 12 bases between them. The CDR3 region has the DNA TGTGCCTGGAGAAAGGGTATAGGTTCACCCCTCCACTTT. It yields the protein CAWRKGIGSPLHF.

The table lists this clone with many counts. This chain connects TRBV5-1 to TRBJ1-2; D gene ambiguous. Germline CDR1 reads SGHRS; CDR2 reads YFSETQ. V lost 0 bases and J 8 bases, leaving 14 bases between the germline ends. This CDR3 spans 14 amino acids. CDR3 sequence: CASSLAVDLWGYTF. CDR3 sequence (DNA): TGCGCCAGCAGCTTGGCCGTAGATCTATGGGGCTACACCTTC.

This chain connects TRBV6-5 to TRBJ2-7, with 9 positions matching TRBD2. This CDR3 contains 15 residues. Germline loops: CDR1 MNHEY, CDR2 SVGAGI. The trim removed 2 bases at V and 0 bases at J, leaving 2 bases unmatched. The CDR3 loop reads CASSYGSGSSYEQYF. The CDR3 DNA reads TGTGCCAGCAGTTACGGTAGCGGGAGCTCCTACGAGCAGTACTTC.